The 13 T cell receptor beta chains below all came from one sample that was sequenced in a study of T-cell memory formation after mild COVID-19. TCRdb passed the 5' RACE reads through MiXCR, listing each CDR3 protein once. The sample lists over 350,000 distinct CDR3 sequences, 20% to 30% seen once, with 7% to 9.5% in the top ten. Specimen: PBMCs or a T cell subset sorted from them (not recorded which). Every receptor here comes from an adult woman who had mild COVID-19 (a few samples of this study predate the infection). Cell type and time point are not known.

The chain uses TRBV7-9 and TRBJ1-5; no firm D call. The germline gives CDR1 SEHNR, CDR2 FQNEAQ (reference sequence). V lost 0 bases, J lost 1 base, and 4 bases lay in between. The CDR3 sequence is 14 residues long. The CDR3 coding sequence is TGTGCCAGCAGCTTAGCGGAAAGCAATCAGCCCCAGCATTTT. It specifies CASSLAESNQPQHF.

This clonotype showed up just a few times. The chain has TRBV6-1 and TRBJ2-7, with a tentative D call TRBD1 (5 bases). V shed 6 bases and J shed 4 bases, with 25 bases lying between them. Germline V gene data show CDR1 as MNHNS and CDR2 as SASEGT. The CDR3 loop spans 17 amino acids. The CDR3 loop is CASRITEQGSYLYEQYF. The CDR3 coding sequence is TGTGCCAGCAGGATTACGGAGCAGGGTAGTTACCTGTACGAGCAGTACTTC.

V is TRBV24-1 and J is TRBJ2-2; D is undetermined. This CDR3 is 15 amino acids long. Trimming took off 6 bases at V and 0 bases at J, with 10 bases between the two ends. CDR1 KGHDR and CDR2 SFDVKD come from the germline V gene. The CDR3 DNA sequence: TGTGCCACCAGTCACCAGGCAGCGAACACCGGGGAGCTGTTTTTT. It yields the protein CATSHQAANTGELFF.

The CDR3: CASSSSKDHGYTF. In nucleotides, the CDR3 is TGTGCCAGCAGCTCGTCCAAGGACCATGGCTACACCTTC. The chain uses TRBV7-2 and TRBJ1-2; D not certain. CDR3 length equals 13 residues. Germline assignment: CDR1 SGHTA and CDR2 FQGNSA. V was trimmed by 4 bases and J by 6 bases, leaving 12 bases between them.

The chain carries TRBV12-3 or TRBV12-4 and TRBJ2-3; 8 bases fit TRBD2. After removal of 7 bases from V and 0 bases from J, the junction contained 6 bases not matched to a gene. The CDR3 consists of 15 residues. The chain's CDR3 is CASILGLGSTDTQYF. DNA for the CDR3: TGTGCCAGCATTCTGGGACTAGGAAGCACAGATACGCAGTATTTT.

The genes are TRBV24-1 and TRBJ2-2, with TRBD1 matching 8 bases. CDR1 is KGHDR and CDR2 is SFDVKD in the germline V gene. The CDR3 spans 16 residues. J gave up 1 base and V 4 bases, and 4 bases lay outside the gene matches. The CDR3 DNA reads TGTGCCACCAGTGAGCTCGGGACAGGGAACACCGGGGAGCTGTTTTTT. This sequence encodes CATSELGTGNTGELFF.

The CDR3 DNA is TGTGCCAGCAGTTGGGGACAGGGGGATTCTGAAGCTTTCTTT. Translated, it gives CASSWGQGDSEAFF. The V and J genes are TRBV2 and TRBJ1-1, with 11 nucleotides matching TRBD1. This CDR3 has 14 amino acids. CDR1 is SNHLY and CDR2 is FYNNEI in the germline V gene. V lost 5 bases and J lost 6; bases outside the gene matches: 5.

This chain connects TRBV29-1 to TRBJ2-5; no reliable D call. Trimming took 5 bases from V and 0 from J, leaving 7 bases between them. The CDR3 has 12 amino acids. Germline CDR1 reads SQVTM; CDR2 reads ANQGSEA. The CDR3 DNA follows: TGCAGCGTTCTATCGTACCAAGAGACCCAGTACTTC. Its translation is CSVLSYQETQYF. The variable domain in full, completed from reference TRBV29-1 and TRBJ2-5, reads SAVISQKPSRDICQRGTSLTIQCQVDSQVTMMFWYRQQPGQSLTLIATANQGSEATYESGFVIDKFPISRPNLTFSTLTVSNMSPEDSSIYLCSVLSYQETQYFGPGTRLLVL.

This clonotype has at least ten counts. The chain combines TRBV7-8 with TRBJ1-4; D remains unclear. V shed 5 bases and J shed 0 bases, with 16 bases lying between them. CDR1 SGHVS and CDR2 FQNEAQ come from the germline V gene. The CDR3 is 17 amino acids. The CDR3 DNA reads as TGTGCCAGCAGCCTCGGGCGGAAGGGCGCAACTAATGAAAAACTGTTTTTT. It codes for CASSLGRKGATNEKLFF.

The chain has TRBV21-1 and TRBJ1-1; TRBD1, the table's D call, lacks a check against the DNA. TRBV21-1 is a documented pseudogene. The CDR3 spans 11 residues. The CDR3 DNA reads TGTGCCAGCCCCCCAGTAGCTGAAGCTTTCTTT. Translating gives CASPPVAEAFF.

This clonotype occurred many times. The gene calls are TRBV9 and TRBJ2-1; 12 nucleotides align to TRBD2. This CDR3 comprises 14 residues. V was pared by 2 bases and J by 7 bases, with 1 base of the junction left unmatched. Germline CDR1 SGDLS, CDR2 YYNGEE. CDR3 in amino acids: CASSVGTSGNEQFF. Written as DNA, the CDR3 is TGTGCCAGCAGCGTCGGGACTAGCGGGAATGAGCAGTTCTTC.

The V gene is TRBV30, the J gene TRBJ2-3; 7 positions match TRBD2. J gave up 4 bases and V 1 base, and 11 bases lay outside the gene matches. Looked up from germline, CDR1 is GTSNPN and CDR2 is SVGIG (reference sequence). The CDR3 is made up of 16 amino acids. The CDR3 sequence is CAWSGVGGREADTQYF. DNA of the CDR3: TGTGCCTGGAGTGGGGTTGGCGGGAGAGAGGCAGATACGCAGTATTTT.

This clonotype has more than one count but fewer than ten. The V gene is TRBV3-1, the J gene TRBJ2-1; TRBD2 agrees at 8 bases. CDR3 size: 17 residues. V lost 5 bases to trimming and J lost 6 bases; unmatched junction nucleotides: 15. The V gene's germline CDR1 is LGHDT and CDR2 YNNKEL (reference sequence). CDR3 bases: TGTGCCAGCAGCGGTTTTCCTCCGGGACTAGGTGCCAATGAGCAGTTCTTC. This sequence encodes CASSGFPPGLGANEQFF.